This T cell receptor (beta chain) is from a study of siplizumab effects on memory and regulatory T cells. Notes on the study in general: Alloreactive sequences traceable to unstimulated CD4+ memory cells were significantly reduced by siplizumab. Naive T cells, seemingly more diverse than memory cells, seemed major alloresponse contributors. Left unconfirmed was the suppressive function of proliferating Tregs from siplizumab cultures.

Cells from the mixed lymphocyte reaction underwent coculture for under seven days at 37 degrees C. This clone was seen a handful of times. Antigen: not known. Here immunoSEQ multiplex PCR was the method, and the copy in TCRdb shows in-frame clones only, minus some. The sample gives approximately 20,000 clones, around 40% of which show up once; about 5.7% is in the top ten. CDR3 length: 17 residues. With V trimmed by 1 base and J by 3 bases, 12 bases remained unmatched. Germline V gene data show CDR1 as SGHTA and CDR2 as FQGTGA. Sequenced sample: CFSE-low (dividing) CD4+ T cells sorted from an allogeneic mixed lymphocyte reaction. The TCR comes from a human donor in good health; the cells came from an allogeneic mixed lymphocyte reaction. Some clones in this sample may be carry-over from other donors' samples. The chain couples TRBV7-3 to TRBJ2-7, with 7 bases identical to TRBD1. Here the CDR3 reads CASSLRRPETGHYEQYF. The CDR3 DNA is TGTGCCAGCAGCTTAAGGAGGCCCGAGACAGGGCACTACGAGCAGTACTTC.